Described below is a single TCR beta chain sequence and its context. This clone came up once. It lacks a known antigen. The sample holds no much larger clone one base away, and base qualities are not on file. The data were obtained in a study of blood T cell repertoires in COVID-19 (dated by TCRdb to between 2020 and 2021). With respect to the entire study: Samples from collaborators originated in the United States, Italy and Spain and spanned both the acute and convalescent phases of COVID-19. The prospective study material was composed of cDNA or gDNA derived from T cells, B-cell-depleted T cells, or PBMCs. Deeply sampled blood TCRbeta repertoires from subjects exposed to, actively infected with, or recovered from COVID-19 were included in the dataset. A freely available public database, intended as a resource for researchers studying the immune response to SARS-CoV-2, is where the repertoires were released. The samples were drawn from the first 160 participants of the ongoing ImmuneRACE study and from roughly 1,300 subjects provided by 6 global collaborators. Nearly every sample came with metadata listing a de-identified subject ID, COVID-19 status, age in years and sex. Where available, HLA class I and class II types were taken from metadata supplied by the sample provider and were not determined by assay-based typing.

Broad study findings and their caveats: How much clinical and demographic metadata was included differed by source and by participant, and the metadata was provided uncurated.

TCRbeta CDR3 regions were amplified from genomic DNA using the immunoSEQ Assay, a bias-controlled multiplex PCR. The paper's data handling went like this. The number of nucleated cells in each sample was estimated from the amplification of reference gene primers within the assay. Sequence reads were collapsed and filtered to measure the absolute abundance of every unique TCRbeta CDR3 rearrangement. For each sample, productive Simpson clonality was calculated by taking the square root of Simpson's diversity index across productive rearrangements. The clones in this table, taken by TCRdb from immuneACCESS, are in-frame only. Not every clone is retained; where verified, under half of the shortfall comes from an unresolved V gene, and the cause of the rest is unknown. The D gene and trimming were derived from the DNA, and the V and J assignments and clone size from that table. A total of approximately 98,000 clones appear in this sample, 81% of them only once. The ten largest account for about 10% of the sample.

The CDR3 sequence holds 17 residues, the cysteine and phenylalanine included. The DNA shown is the 51-base CDR3, in frame from base 1. V lost 1 base and J lost 4 bases, and the count of bases not matched to a germline gene is 10. The germline V gene (reference sequence) provides CDR1 LNHNV and CDR2 YYDKDF. Collaborating institutions collected whole blood in K2EDTA tubes following their own protocols. For TCRbeta analysis, collaborator samples were shipped as frozen whole blood, as isolated PBMCs, or as DNA extracted from either sample type. Material for sequencing was peripheral blood. The chain couples TRBV15 to TRBJ1-3, with 7 central nucleotides matching TRBD1. The receptor's source is a woman older than 75 with acute or convalescent COVID-19. The CDR3 reads as follows: CATSRVGPGGSGNTIYF. In nucleotides, the sequence is TGTGCCACCAGCAGAGTTGGTCCAGGGGGGAGCGGAAACACCATATATTTT.